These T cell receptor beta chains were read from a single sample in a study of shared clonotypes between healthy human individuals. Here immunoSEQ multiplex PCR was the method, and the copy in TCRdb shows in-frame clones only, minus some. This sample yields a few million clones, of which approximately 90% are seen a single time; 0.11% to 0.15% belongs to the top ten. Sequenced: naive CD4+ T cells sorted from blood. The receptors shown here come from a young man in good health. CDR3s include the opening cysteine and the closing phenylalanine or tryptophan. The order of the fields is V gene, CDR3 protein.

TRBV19 CASRVFGTDTQYF
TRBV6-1 CASGQTFQQPQHF
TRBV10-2 CASSEGHTGELFF
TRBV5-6 CASSFPPGAGTQYF
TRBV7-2 CASSPGGTQETQYF
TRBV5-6 CASSQTEGTANYGYTF
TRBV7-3 CASSPRGGRGDTQYF
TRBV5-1 CASTRQTSTDTQYF
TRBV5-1 CASSLGAGGGEETQYF
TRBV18 CASSTGAGVTEAFF
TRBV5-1 CASSFGTGVSGANVLTF
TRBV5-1 CASSLGNQETQYF
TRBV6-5 CASSRDHPNNSPLHF